Listed below are T cell receptor beta chains from one sample, sequenced in a study of T cell responses to AZD1222 COVID-19 vaccine. Sequencing was performed with immunoSEQ multiplex PCR; in TCRdb, only in-frame clones are kept and a portion is missing. The table lists approximately 120,000 clones, roughly 87% of them singletons, with approximately 5.2% in the top ten. The sequenced sample was peripheral blood, obtained on day 0 of AZD1222 vaccination. These receptors were taken from an adult in good health. CDR3s include the opening cysteine and the closing phenylalanine or tryptophan. The D gene is left open where the match is weak. Size is stated for part of the rows, as once, few or many counts, or as a class when the clone is expanded.

>TRBJ2-2|TRBV25-1|NA|NA
TGTGCCAGCAGTTCCGGCACCGGGGAGCTGTTTTTT
CASSSGTGELFF
>TRBJ2-7|TRBV6-1|NA|TRBD1
TGTGCCAGCAGTGAAGGGACAGGGGGACCCTACGAGCAGTACTTC
CASSEGTGGPYEQYF
>TRBJ2-7|TRBV28|NA|NA
TGTGCGGCAGAAGAGGGGGGGACGCCTACCTACGAGCAGTACTTC
CAAEEGGTPTYEQYF
>TRBJ2-3|TRBV5-8|NA|TRBD2
TGTGCCAGCAGCTTGGGGACTAGCGGGACGAGGGATACGCAGTATTTT
CASSLGTSGTRDTQYF
>TRBJ2-5|TRBV28|NA|NA
TGTGCCAGCAGCCCTGGCCCCACGGAAGAGACCCAGTACTTC
CASSPGPTEETQYF
>TRBJ1-6|TRBV30|NA|NA
TGTGCCTGGAGCCACTTGTCGGGGGCAGGCTATAATTCACCCCTCCACTTT
CAWSHLSGAGYNSPLHF
>TRBJ2-3|TRBV28|NA|TRBD2
TGTGCCACAAGGACTAGCGGGGTGGATACGCAGTATTTT
CATRTSGVDTQYF
>TRBJ1-3|TRBV10-1|NA|NA
TGCGCCAGCAGTGTGGACAGTAACCCTGGAAACACCATATATTTT
CASSVDSNPGNTIYF
>TRBJ2-1|TRBV5-1|once|NA
TGCGCCAGCAGCTTGGCGGTTTCCGTAAGGAGACAGTTCTTC
CASSLAVSVRRQFF
>TRBJ2-2|TRBV7-7|once|TRBD2
TGTGCCAGCAGCGCTCTAGCGGGAGACTCCGGGGAGCTGTTTTTT
CASSALAGDSGELFF
>TRBJ1-1|TRBV10-2|NA|NA
TGCGCCAGCAGGGAGGACACTGAAGCTTTCTTT
CASREDTEAFF
>TRBJ1-4|TRBV19|NA|TRBD1
TGTGCCAGTAGTACCCAGGCGCCCCCCGCAGGGGGTGAAAAACTGTTTTTT
CASSTQAPPAGGEKLFF
>TRBJ1-2|TRBV27|NA|TRBD1
TGTGCCTCGTCAGAGACAGGGGTCTATGGCTACACCTTC
CASSETGVYGYTF
>TRBJ1-2|TRBV28|NA|NA
TGTGCCAGCAGTTCCCCCGGGGGGGAACCTACCTATGGCTACACCTTC
CASSSPGGEPTYGYTF
>TRBJ2-7|TRBV4-3|once|TRBD2
TGCGCCAGCAGCCAAGATGTGACTAGCTCTTACGAGCAGTACTTC
CASSQDVTSSYEQYF
>TRBJ2-7|TRBV3-1/TRBV3-2|NA|NA
TGTGCCAGCAGCCAGGGAGCTTACGAGCAGTACTTC
CASSQGAYEQYF
>TRBJ1-1|TRBV14|NA|TRBD1
TGTGCCAGCAGCCCTCTTGACAGGGCGAACACTGAAGCTTTCTTT
CASSPLDRANTEAFF
>TRBJ2-5|TRBV12-3/TRBV12-4|NA|TRBD2
TGTGCCAGCAGTTTAGGGACTAGCCTCTTACAGTACTTC
CASSLGTSLLQYF
>TRBJ2-5|TRBV30|NA|NA
TGTGCCTGGAGTGTTGGGGGGCTAACAGAGACCCAGTACTTC
CAWSVGGLTETQYF
>TRBJ2-3|TRBV6-6|NA|NA
TGTGCCAGCAGTTATTCATCCGATACGCAGTATTTT
CASSYSSDTQYF
>TRBJ1-1|TRBV2|NA|NA
TGTGCCAGCAGTGAAGAAGGACGGACTGAAGCTTTCTTT
CASSEEGRTEAFF
>TRBJ1-2|TRBV4-1|NA|NA
TGCGCCAGCAGCCAGTCCATCTCGGTAGGGAGGCTTATGTATGGCTACACCTTC
CASSQSISVGRLMYGYTF
>TRBJ2-1|TRBV4-2|few|TRBD2
TGTGCCAGCAGCCAACGTAGCGGGGGAAATGCCAATGAGCAGTTCTTC
CASSQRSGGNANEQFF
>TRBJ2-5|TRBV10-1|NA|TRBD2
TGCGCCAGCAGTGATCAGCGGGGGCAAGAGACCCAGTACTTC
CASSDQRGQETQYF
>TRBJ2-1|TRBV6-2/TRBV6-3|NA|TRBD1
TGTGCCAGCAGTGCCCCTTGGGACAGGGGTGTGGACGAGCAGTTCTTC
CASSAPWDRGVDEQFF
>TRBJ2-1|TRBV2|NA|NA
TGTGCCAGCCACCTCGGGGGACTCGTTTACAATGAGCAGTTCTTC
CASHLGGLVYNEQFF
>TRBJ2-3|TRBV5-6|once|NA
TGTGCCAGCAGCTTGGCCCAGAGTGGGGGGGGCTACACAGATACGCAGTATTTT
CASSLAQSGGGYTDTQYF
>TRBJ1-2|TRBV7-2|NA|NA
TGTGCCAGCAGCTTAGTGTCTCGGGGGGCCCCGTATGGCTACACCTTC
CASSLVSRGAPYGYTF
>TRBJ2-1|TRBV4-3|NA|NA
TGCGCCAGCAGCCAAGGCAGGGGATTTCGGCAGTTCTTC
CASSQGRGFRQFF
>TRBJ2-7|TRBV5-1|NA|TRBD2
TGCGCCAGCAGCTCCCGAGAGGGTAGCGGGAGGGCGGGGGCCCCTTACGAGCAGTACTTC
CASSSREGSGRAGAPYEQYF
>TRBJ1-5|TRBV19|NA|NA
TGTGCCACGAAGGACAGTAGAAAGGGAGGGGGTGAGAGGCCCCAGCATTTT
CATKDSRKGGGERPQHF
>TRBJ1-4|TRBV5-5|NA|TRBD1
TGTGCCAGCAGCTTGGTATGGTCGACAGGGGGCCCTAATGAAAAACTGTTTTTT
CASSLVWSTGGPNEKLFF
>TRBJ1-1|TRBV7-2|NA|NA
TGTGCCAGCGGGTCCCCGGGAAGGGGGACTGAAGCTTTCTTT
CASGSPGRGTEAFF
>TRBJ2-5|TRBV3-1/TRBV3-2|NA|NA
TGTGCCAGCAGCCCGATTACTCCGGGGGAGACCCAGTACTTC
CASSPITPGETQYF
>TRBJ2-3|TRBV28|NA|NA
TGTGCCAGCAGTTTGAGGGCCACAGATACGCAGTATTTT
CASSLRATDTQYF
>TRBJ2-5|TRBV11-2|few|NA
TGTGCCAGCAGCTTAGATCTAGGGGCAGGCCAAGAGACCCAGTACTTC
CASSLDLGAGQETQYF
>TRBJ1-5|TRBV6-2/TRBV6-3|once|TRBD1
TGTGCCAGCAGTATAAGGACAGGGGAGCCCTGGCAGCCCCAGCATTTT
CASSIRTGEPWQPQHF
>TRBJ2-2|TRBV2|NA|TRBD1
TGTGCCAGCAGGACAGGGATCACCGGGGAGCTGTTTTTT
CASRTGITGELFF
>TRBJ2-7|TRBV7-8|NA|TRBD1
TGTGCCAGCAGCTCCCGGGACAGGAGAACCTACGAGCAGTACTTC
CASSSRDRRTYEQYF
>TRBJ1-3|TRBV28|NA|NA
TGTGCCAGTACTGGAAACACCATATATTTT
CASTGNTIYF
>TRBJ1-5|TRBV6-5|NA|NA
TGTGCCAGCAGCCAAGATCAGCCCCAGCATTTT
CASSQDQPQHF
>TRBJ2-7|TRBV10-3|NA|TRBD2
TGTGCCACGGGAGGGAGCTACGAGCAGTACTTC
CATGGSYEQYF